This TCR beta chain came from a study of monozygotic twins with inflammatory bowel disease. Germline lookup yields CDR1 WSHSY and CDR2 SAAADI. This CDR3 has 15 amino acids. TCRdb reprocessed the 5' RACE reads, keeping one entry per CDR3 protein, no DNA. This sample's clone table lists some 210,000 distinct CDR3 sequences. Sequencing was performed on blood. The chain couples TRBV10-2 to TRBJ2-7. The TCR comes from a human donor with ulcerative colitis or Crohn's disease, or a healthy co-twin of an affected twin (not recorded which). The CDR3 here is CASSESTGSSYEQYF.